The following is a T cell receptor (beta chain) sequence with its context. No antigen is known for it. The data were taken from a study of CD8+ T cells in alopecia areata. Study-level information: Treated patients were given oral tofacitinib, which was dosed at 5 to 10 mg twice daily. General observations from the study: Tofacitinib significantly lowered scalp clonality and expanded CD8+ clones among the top 100. Whereas mice showed it more clearly, TCR sharing across patients was murkier, possibly because of HLA.

Treatment of the sample: oral pan-JAK inhibitor, 5-10 mg twice daily. Collection of lesional scalp punch biopsies and peripheral blood was performed in alopecia areata patients. The CDR3 is 13 residues long. V lost 4 bases to trimming and J lost 3 bases; unmatched junction nucleotides: 5. CDR1 is SQVTM and CDR2 is ANQGSEA in the germline V gene. The authors extracted RNA and reverse transcribed it into cDNA as the sequencing template. Data came from immunoSEQ multiplex PCR; TCRdb stores just in-frame clones and leaves some out. The repertoire holds over 200,000 clones, over 60% seen once, with around 3.9% in the top ten.

V is TRBV29-1 and J is TRBJ1-2; 7 bases fit TRBD1. This TCR came from a human donor with alopecia areata. Sequencing was performed on CD4+ T cells sorted from blood, taken at week 4, from a patient treated with tofacitinib. CDR3 residues: CSVGGDRDYGYTF. The CDR3 DNA sequence: TGCAGCGTTGGCGGCGACAGGGACTATGGCTACACCTTC.